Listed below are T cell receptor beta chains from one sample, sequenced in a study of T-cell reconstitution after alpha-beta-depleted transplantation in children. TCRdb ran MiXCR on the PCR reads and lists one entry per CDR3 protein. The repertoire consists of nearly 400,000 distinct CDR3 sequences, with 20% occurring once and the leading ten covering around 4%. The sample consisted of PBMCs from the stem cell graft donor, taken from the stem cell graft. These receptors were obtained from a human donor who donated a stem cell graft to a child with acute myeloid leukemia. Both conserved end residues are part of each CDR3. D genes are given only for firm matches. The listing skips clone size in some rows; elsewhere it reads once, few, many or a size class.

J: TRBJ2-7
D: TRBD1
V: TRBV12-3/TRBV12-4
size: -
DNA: TGTGCCAGCAGTTTAGTCGGGACAGGGCCGAGCGAGCAGTACTTC
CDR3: CASSLVGTGPSEQYF

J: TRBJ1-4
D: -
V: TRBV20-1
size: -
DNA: TGCAGTGCTTCAGGACAGACCAATGAAAAACTGTTTTTT
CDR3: CSASGQTNEKLFF

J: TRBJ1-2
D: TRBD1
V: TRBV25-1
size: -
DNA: TGTGCCAGCAGCTGGACAGGTTATGGCTACACCTTC
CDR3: CASSWTGYGYTF

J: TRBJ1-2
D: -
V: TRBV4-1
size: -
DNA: TGCGCCAGCAGCCAAGAAGACTACTATGGCTACACCTTC
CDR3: CASSQEDYYGYTF

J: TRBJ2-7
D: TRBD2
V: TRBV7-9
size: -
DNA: TGTGCCAGCAGCCTGGGGACTAGCGGGAGTGGTGAGCAGTACTTC
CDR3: CASSLGTSGSGEQYF

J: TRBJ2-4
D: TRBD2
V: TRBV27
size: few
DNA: TGTGCCAGCAGTTCAGCGGGAGCACTAGCCAAAAACATTCAGTACTTC
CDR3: CASSSAGALAKNIQYF

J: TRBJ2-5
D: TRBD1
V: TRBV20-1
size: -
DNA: TGCAGTGCTAGAGACTGGACAGGGGGAGAGACCCAGTACTTC
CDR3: CSARDWTGGETQYF

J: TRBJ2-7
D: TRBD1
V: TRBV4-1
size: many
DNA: TGCGCCAGCAGCCAAGACACGGAGACAGGGAGTTACGAGCAGTACTTC
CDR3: CASSQDTETGSYEQYF

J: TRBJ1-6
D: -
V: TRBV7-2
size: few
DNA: TGTGCCAGCAGCAACAGGGTTAGAAATTCACCCCTCCACTTT
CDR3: CASSNRVRNSPLHF

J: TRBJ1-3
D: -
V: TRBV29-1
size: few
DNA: TGCAGCGTTGGTGTTGGAAACACCATATATTTT
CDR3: CSVGVGNTIYF

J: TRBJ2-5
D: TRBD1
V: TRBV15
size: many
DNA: TGTGCCACCAGCAGAGGAGGGGGCCAGGAGACCCAGTACTTC
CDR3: CATSRGGGQETQYF

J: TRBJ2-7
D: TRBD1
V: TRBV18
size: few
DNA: TGTGCCAGCTCACGGAACGGACAGGGGGTAGCCTACGAGCAGTACTTC
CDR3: CASSRNGQGVAYEQYF

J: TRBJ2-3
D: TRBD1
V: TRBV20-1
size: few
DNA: TGCAGTGCCCAGCTCGGGACAGGTAGCACAGATACGCAGTATTTT
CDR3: CSAQLGTGSTDTQYF

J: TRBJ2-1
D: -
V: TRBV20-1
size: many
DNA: TGCAGTGCTAGAAGCCTAGCCGGGTACAATGAGCAGTTCTTC
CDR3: CSARSLAGYNEQFF

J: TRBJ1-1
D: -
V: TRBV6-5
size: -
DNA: TGTGCCAGCAGTTCTCAGGGAGATGAGACTGAAGCTTTCTTT
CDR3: CASSSQGDETEAFF

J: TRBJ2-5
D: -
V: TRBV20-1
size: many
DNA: TGCAGTGCTAGTAAGGGGGAGGCCCAAGAGACCCAGTACTTC
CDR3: CSASKGEAQETQYF

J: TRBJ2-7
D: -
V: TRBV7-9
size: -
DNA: TGTGCCAGCAGCTTAGGGGAGTCCAGGGTATTATCCTACGAGCAGTACTTC
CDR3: CASSLGESRVLSYEQYF

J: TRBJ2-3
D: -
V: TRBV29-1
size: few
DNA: TGCAGCGTCCAAGAAGTCGGCACAGATACGCAGTATTTT
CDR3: CSVQEVGTDTQYF

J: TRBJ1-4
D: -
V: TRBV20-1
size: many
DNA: TGCAGTGCTAGAGCGCGGGGGTTGGAAAAACTGTTTTTT
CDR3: CSARARGLEKLFF

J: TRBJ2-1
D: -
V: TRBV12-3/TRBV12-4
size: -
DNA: TGTGCCAGCAGTTTAGTTGGTGGGAGGAATTGGAATGAGCAGTTCTTC
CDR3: CASSLVGGRNWNEQFF

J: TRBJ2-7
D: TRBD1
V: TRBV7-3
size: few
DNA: TGTGCCAGCAGCTTATTCCCAGGGGGCGGCTACGAGCAGTACTTC
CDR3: CASSLFPGGGYEQYF

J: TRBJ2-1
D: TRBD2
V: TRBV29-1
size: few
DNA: TGCAGCGTTCTCGGAGTAGCGGGAGGTTTGAGTGAGCAGTTCTTC
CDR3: CSVLGVAGGLSEQFF

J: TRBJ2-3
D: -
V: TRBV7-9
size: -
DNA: TGTGCCAGCAGGCCCAGGGTGGGAGATACGCAGTATTTT
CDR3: CASRPRVGDTQYF

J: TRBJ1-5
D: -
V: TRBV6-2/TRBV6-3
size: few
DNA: TGTGCCAGCAAGAACAGCACAACAAGCAATCAGCCCCAGCATTTT
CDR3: CASKNSTTSNQPQHF

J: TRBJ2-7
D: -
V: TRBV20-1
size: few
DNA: TGCAGTGCTAGAGATTTACAGGGAGTGCCTTACGAGCAGTACTTC
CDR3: CSARDLQGVPYEQYF

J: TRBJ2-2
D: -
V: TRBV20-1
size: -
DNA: TGCTGTGCTAGAGGGGGGAATGGGTATAACACCGGGGAGCTGTTTTTT
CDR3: CCARGGNGYNTGELFF

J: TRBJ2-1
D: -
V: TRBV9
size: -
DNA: TGTGCCAGCAGCGTAGCGGGTCAACCCTACAATGAGCAGTTCTTC
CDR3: CASSVAGQPYNEQFF

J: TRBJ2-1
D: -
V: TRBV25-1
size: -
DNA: TGTGCCAGCAGTCTTTTCGGCTCGGATGAGCAGTTCTTC
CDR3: CASSLFGSDEQFF

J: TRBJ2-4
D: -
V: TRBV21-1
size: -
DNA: TGTGCCAGCAGCAAAGAGACAGGGTGGGCCAAAAACATTCAGTACTTC
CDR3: CASSKETGWAKNIQYF